A single sample gave rise to the 27 T cell receptor beta chains below, sequenced in a study of cytomegalovirus exposure and HLA in healthy donors. The study ran its PCR with 60 Vbeta and 13 Jbeta primers. Data came from immunoSEQ multiplex PCR; TCRdb stores just in-frame clones and leaves some out. Of roughly 90,000 clones in the sample, approximately 84% were seen once. The sample consisted of PBMCs. These receptors came from a man younger than 35 in good health and CMV-seronegative.

V gene TRBV5-6 combines with J gene TRBJ1-3, with 11 bases matching TRBD1. There are 17 residues in the CDR3. Germline V gene lookup returns CDR1 SGHDT and CDR2 YYEEEE. J lost 0 bases, V lost 2 bases, and 4 bases had no gene match. The CDR3, as DNA: TGTGCCAGCAGCTTTGGACAGGGGGCTATCTCTGGAAACACCATATATTTT. This translates into CASSFGQGAISGNTIYF.

CDR3 nucleotide sequence: TGTGCCAGCAGCGTAGGTTGGGGAGTCGGTATTGAGCAGTTCTTC. Translated: CASSVGWGVGIEQFF. V gene TRBV9 combines with J gene TRBJ2-1; perhaps TRBD2 as D (5 bases). This CDR3 comprises 15 residues. V lost 0 bases and J 9 bases, leaving 16 bases between the germline ends. Germline values: CDR1 SGDLS, CDR2 YYNGEE.

The V gene is TRBV5-1, the J gene TRBJ1-2, with D possibly matching TRBD1 (6 bases). Germline loops: CDR1 SGHRS, CDR2 YFSETQ. The CDR3 extends over 13 amino acids. The germline V and J ends were trimmed by 7 bases and 3 bases, with 13 bases remaining between them. The CDR3 here is CASASQGDYGYTF. The CDR3, as DNA: TGCGCCAGCGCATCACAGGGAGACTATGGCTACACCTTC.

As concerns this clone: A read error may account for a junction end that differs from germline. The identical CDR3 is also encoded by other nucleotide sequences in the sample. This sequence joins TRBV7-7 and TRBJ1-1; tentatively, D is TRBD1 (6 bases). The CDR3 is 13 residues long. Germline V lookup: CDR1 SSHAT, CDR2 FNYEAQ (reference sequence). The CDR3 reads CASSWTVNTEAFF. In DNA form, the CDR3 reads TGTGCTAGCAGCTGGACAGTCAACACTGAAGCTTTCTTT. The full variable domain, with the rest looked up from reference TRBV7-7 and TRBJ1-1, is GAGVSQSPRYKVTKRGQDVTLRCDPISSHATLYWYQQALGQGPEFLTYFNYEAQPDKSGLPSDRFSAERPEGSISTLTIQRTEQRDSAMYRCASSWTVNTEAFFGQGTRLTVV.

CDR3 amino acids: CSVEGKLTDEAFF. CDR3 coding DNA: TGCAGCGTTGAAGGGAAATTGACAGATGAAGCTTTCTTT. V is TRBV29-1 and J is TRBJ1-1, with a possible D match to TRBD1 (5 bases). Germline V lookup: CDR1 SQVTM, CDR2 ANQGSEA. V lost 1 base and J 7 bases, leaving 13 bases between the germline ends. The CDR3 is 13 residues long. The whole variable domain, filled in from reference TRBV29-1 and TRBJ1-1, reads SAVISQKPSRDICQRGTSLTIQCQVDSQVTMMFWYRQQPGQSLTLIATANQGSEATYESGFVIDKFPISRPNLTFSTLTVSNMSPEDSSIYLCSVEGKLTDEAFFGQGTRLTVV.

Here the CDR3 reads CAIRTGNIGSEQYF. The CDR3 DNA follows: TGTGCCATCAGGACAGGGAATATAGGGTCCGAGCAGTACTTC. This chain links TRBV10-3 with TRBJ2-7; 7 nucleotides line up with TRBD1. Germline assignment: CDR1 ENHRY and CDR2 SYGVKD. CDR3 length: 14 residues. V trimming: 6 bases; J trimming: 6 bases; junction bases outside the gene matches: 11.

This clone was counted a single time. The chain carries TRBV7-3 and TRBJ1-2; 8 bases line up with TRBD1. This CDR3 region has 15 residues. V lost 2 bases and J lost 3; bases outside the gene matches: 5. Germline CDR1 is SGHTA and CDR2 is FQGTGA. In DNA, the CDR3 is TGTGCCAGCAGCTTAGACGGGACAGGAGACTATGGCTACACCTTC. Amino acids: CASSLDGTGDYGYTF.

The chain recombines TRBV27 with TRBJ2-5; tentative D call: TRBD1 (6 bases). The CDR3 sequence is 14 residues long. Between the trimmed V and J ends, which lost 3 bases and 0 bases, there was a span of 8 bases. The germline CDR1 and CDR2 sequences are MNHEY and SMNVEV (reference sequence). The CDR3 DNA is TGTGCCAGCAGTTTCAGGGGCTACCAAGAGACCCAGTACTTC. Its protein is CASSFRGYQETQYF.

This CDR3 is CASISHQGNTGELFF. The CDR3 DNA follows: TGTGCCAGCATCTCTCACCAGGGGAACACCGGGGAGCTGTTTTTT. V is TRBV6-5 and J is TRBJ2-2; tentatively, D is TRBD1 (5 bases). Germline V gene sequence: CDR1 MNHEY, CDR2 SVGAGI. The length of the CDR3 is 15 residues. Trimming took off 7 bases at V and 1 base at J, with 13 bases between the two ends.

The chain combines TRBV6-5 with TRBJ1-1; perhaps TRBD1 as D (6 bases). Germline assignment: CDR1 MNHEY and CDR2 SVGAGI. The germline V and J ends were trimmed by 0 bases and 4 bases, with 12 bases remaining between them. This CDR3 is 15 amino acids long. The CDR3 DNA reads as TGTGCCAGCAGTTACTCCTGGACAGACCCCACTGAAGCTTTCTTT. This sequence encodes CASSYSWTDPTEAFF.

This clone was seen more than once but under ten times. The gene calls are TRBV4-1 and TRBJ2-1, with D possibly matching TRBD2 (5 bases). The CDR3 loop spans 17 amino acids. Germline V CDR1 and CDR2: MGHRA, YSYEKL. The V end was cut by 3 bases, the J end by 0 bases, with 15 bases between. The CDR3 sequence: CASSHRQTTSSYNEQFF. The CDR3 region has the DNA TGCGCCAGCAGCCACCGCCAGACTACCTCCTCCTACAATGAGCAGTTCTTC.

The chain employs TRBV10-3 and TRBJ2-7; tentative D call: TRBD2 (5 bases). Trimming shortened V by 6 bases and J by 2 bases, and 20 bases separated the two germline ends. From germline, CDR1 is ENHRY and CDR2 SYGVKD. This CDR3 is 16 amino acids long. CDR3 protein: CAISPRAEVGTYEQYF. The CDR3 DNA sequence: TGTGCCATCAGCCCCCGGGCGGAGGTTGGCACCTACGAGCAGTACTTC.

The rearrangement uses TRBV6-1 and TRBJ2-3; 11 bases map to TRBD2. Per germline, CDR1 MNHNS and CDR2 SASEGT. This CDR3 is 17 amino acids long. V was clipped by 6 bases and J by 4 bases; unmatched bases: 12. The CDR3 coding sequence is TGTGCCAGCAGAGAACTAGCGGGAGTCCCAGGGGCAGATACGCAGTATTTT. Protein product: CASRELAGVPGADTQYF.

The rearrangement joins TRBV5-4 to TRBJ1-3, with D hard to call. This CDR3 is built from 14 residues. Germline CDR1 is SGHNT and CDR2 is YYREEE (reference sequence). V lost 2 bases, J lost 2 bases, and 8 bases lay in between. CDR3 DNA sequence: TGTGCCAGCAGCTTCGCAGGTCCTGGAAACACCATATATTTT. Protein sequence: CASSFAGPGNTIYF.

The rearrangement uses TRBV30 and TRBJ1-2, with 7 bases that match TRBD1. With 7 bases clipped from V and 4 bases from J, the junction kept 6 bases outside the gene matches. Germline V gene sequence: CDR1 GTSNPN, CDR2 SVGIG (reference sequence). This CDR3 has 12 residues. The CDR3 loop reads CAYPGTVYGYTF. In nucleotides, the CDR3 is TGTGCCTACCCCGGGACAGTCTATGGCTACACCTTC.

A single count supports this clone. This chain uses TRBV10-3 with TRBJ2-1; 8 bases fit TRBD2. This CDR3 comprises 17 residues. Germline loops: CDR1 ENHRY, CDR2 SYGVKD. V gave up 3 bases and J gave up 3 bases; unmatched junction bases: 10. As DNA, the CDR3 is TGTGCCATCAGTGACCCGGGGGGGACAACCCGCTACAATGAGCAGTTCTTC. Its translation: CAISDPGGTTRYNEQFF.

The chain has TRBV27 and TRBJ1-5; D remains unclear. The CDR3 is 13 residues long. The V end lost 3 bases, the J end lost 2 bases, and 5 bases lay between the germline ends. Germline V lookup: CDR1 MNHEY, CDR2 SMNVEV (reference sequence). The CDR3 DNA reads TGTGCCAGCAGTTTTTCTGGCAATCAGCCCCAGCATTTT. This translates into CASSFSGNQPQHF.

This chain joins TRBV7-2 and TRBJ2-1, with 7 bases that match TRBD2. Germline assignment: CDR1 SGHTA and CDR2 FQGNSA. The CDR3 contains 16 residues. J gave up 3 bases and V 1 base, and 6 bases lay outside the gene matches. The DNA for the CDR3 is TGTGCCAGCAGCTTAGACCAGGGACTAATCTACAATGAGCAGTTCTTC. It is translated as CASSLDQGLIYNEQFF.

V and J are TRBV6-5 and TRBJ2-1; D gene ambiguous. The CDR3 is made up of 12 amino acids. Trimming took 6 bases from V and 8 from J, leaving 11 bases between them. Germline CDR1 is MNHEY and CDR2 is SVGAGI. CDR3 nucleotide sequence: TGTGCCAGCAGGCCCACAGTAGATGAGCAGTTCTTC. Translation: CASRPTVDEQFF.

The V gene is TRBV29-1, the J gene TRBJ1-2; 8 positions match TRBD1. Germline lookup yields CDR1 SQVTM and CDR2 ANQGSEA. The ends lost 6 bases at V and 6 bases at J; junction bases unmatched: 12. The CDR3 is 14 residues long. In DNA, the CDR3 is TGCAGCGTCGCGCCCACCAGGACAGGGAATGGCTACACCTTC. It is translated as CSVAPTRTGNGYTF.

This chain joins TRBV5-4 and TRBJ1-4; TRBD1 is a possible D gene (6 bases). This CDR3 comprises 14 residues. V was cut by 1 base and J by 4 bases, with 8 bases left in between. CDR1 is SGHNT and CDR2 is YYREEE in the germline V gene (reference sequence). The CDR3 reads CASSLKQGNEKLFF. CDR3 DNA sequence: TGTGCCAGCAGCTTGAAACAGGGTAATGAAAAACTGTTTTTT.

The chain is built from TRBV9 and TRBJ1-2, with 11 bases that match TRBD1. The CDR3 loop spans 14 amino acids. Germline CDR1 reads SGDLS; CDR2 reads YYNGEE. J was trimmed by 5 bases and V by 3 bases; bases with no gene match: 3. The CDR3 bases are TGTGCCAGCAGCGGGGGGGACAGGGGGTATGGCTACACCTTC. This sequence encodes CASSGGDRGYGYTF.

The chain couples TRBV5-1 to TRBJ2-2, with D uncertain. CDR3 length: 15 amino acids. Deletions cut 1 base from V and 6 bases from J, with 13 bases between. Germline CDR1 and CDR2: SGHRS and YFSETQ. The CDR3 here is CASSLRPQEAGELFF. CDR3 coding DNA: TGCGCCAGCAGCTTGAGGCCTCAAGAGGCCGGGGAGCTGTTTTTT. The complete variable domain, with remaining parts taken from reference TRBV5-1 and TRBJ2-2, reads KAGVTQTPRYLIKTRGQQVTLSCSPISGHRSVSWYQQTPGQGLQFLFEYFSETQRNKGNFPGRFSGRQFSNSRSEMNVSTLELGDSALYLCASSLRPQEAGELFFGEGSRLTVL.

The rearrangement links TRBV5-4 to TRBJ2-1, with a weak D call TRBD1 (5 bases). The CDR3 is 15 residues long. V lost 0 bases and J lost 2, with 9 bases in between. In germline, CDR1 is SGHNT, CDR2 YYREEE (reference sequence). The CDR3 loop reads CASSLGLGAYNEQFF. CDR3 nucleotide sequence: TGTGCCAGCAGCTTGGGGCTAGGGGCCTACAATGAGCAGTTCTTC.

The rearrangement joins TRBV6-6 to TRBJ2-5; D may be TRBD1 (6 bases). Trimming stripped 8 bases from V and 5 bases from J, with 18 bases between. The CDR3 is 14 amino acids. The germline V gene encodes CDR1 MNHNY and CDR2 SVGAGI (reference sequence). The CDR3 DNA follows: TGTGCCAGCGGCGCCCCAGGGGCAGGTGAGACCCAGTACTTC. Translating it yields CASGAPGAGETQYF.

This chain joins TRBV6-1 and TRBJ2-1; D gene uncertain. Trimming pared 10 bases from V and 1 base from J, leaving 17 bases between. The CDR3 totals 15 residues. CDR1 is MNHNS, CDR2 SASEGT, per germline. The DNA of the CDR3 is TGTGCCATTGTTGGTCGGCAGACATCCTACAATGAGCAGTTCTTC. Translated, it gives CAIVGRQTSYNEQFF.

On this clone: One end of the junction fails to match germline, which may point to a read error. The genes are TRBV7-7 and TRBJ2-5; 13 bases map to TRBD2. The CDR3 runs to 16 residues. Looked up from germline, CDR1 is SSHAT and CDR2 is FNYEAQ (reference sequence). CDR3: CASSYGLAGEGETQYF. CDR3 DNA sequence: TGTGCTAGCAGCTACGGACTAGCGGGAGAGGGAGAGACCCAGTACTTC.